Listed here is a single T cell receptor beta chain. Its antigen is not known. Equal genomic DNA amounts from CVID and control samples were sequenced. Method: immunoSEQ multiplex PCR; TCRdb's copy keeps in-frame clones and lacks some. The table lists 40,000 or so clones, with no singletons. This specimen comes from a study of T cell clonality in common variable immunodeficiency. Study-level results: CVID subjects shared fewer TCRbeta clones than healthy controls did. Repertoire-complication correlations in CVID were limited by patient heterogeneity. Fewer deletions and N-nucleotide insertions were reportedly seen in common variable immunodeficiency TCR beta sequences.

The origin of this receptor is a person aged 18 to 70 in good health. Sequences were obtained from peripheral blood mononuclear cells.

The CDR3 reads CASGATGLAYNDYTF. The part of the CDR3 DNA that was read is TGTGCCAGCGGGGCCACAGGGTTGGCCTACAATGAC. The gene calls are TRBV7-6 and TRBJ1-2, with D possibly matching TRBD1 (6 bases). The CDR3 end falls 3 residues outside the read, so it is completed with the germline J gene. The CDR3 is made up of 15 amino acids. Germline CDR1 and CDR2: SGHVS and FNYEAQ. The variable domain in full, completed from reference TRBV7-6 and TRBJ1-2, reads GAGVSQSPRYKVTKRGQDVALRCDPISGHVSLYWYRQALGQGPEFLTYFNYEAQQDKSGLPNDRFSAERPEGSISTLTIQRTEQRDSAMYRCASGATGLAYNDYTFGSGTRLTVV.